Each of the 3 T cell receptor beta chains below was sequenced from the same sample in a study of T cell repertoires in cytomegalovirus infection. TCRdb re-derived calls from the reads in MiXCR, one entry per CDR3 protein. This repertoire shows about a million distinct CDR3 sequences, around 32% found once; its top ten account for around an eighth. These TCRs are of unknown antigen specificity. The material sequenced was cultured CD8+ T cells from PBMCs, taken from culture after CMV antigen stimulation. The receptor source for this set is a human donor in good health (CMV status not recorded). Some clones in this sample may be carry-over from other donors' samples.

This clonotype was detected only a few times. The V gene is TRBV20-1, the J gene TRBJ2-7, with 7 nucleotides matching TRBD1. V was clipped by 3 bases and J by 2 bases; unmatched bases: 4. The CDR3 contains 13 residues. The V gene's germline CDR1 is DFQATT and CDR2 SNEGSKA (reference sequence). CDR3 nucleotides: TGCAGTGCTAGTGGGGACAGAACCTACGAGCAGTACTTC. It translates to CSASGDRTYEQYF.

As for this clonotype: A much larger clone lies a single base off, so this may be a read error. V is TRBV7-6 and J is TRBJ1-1, with 7 bases that match TRBD1. The V segment lost 4 bases and the J segment 6 bases; nucleotides outside the gene matches: 2. The CDR3 is 12 amino acids. Germline CDR1 and CDR2: SGHVS and FNYEAQ. CDR3 nucleotides: TGTGCCAGCAGCTCCCAGGGGGCTGAAGCTTTCTTT. Its protein is CASSSQGAEAFF.

The gene calls are TRBV24-1 and TRBJ2-6; D remains ambiguous. V gave up 7 bases and J gave up 0 bases, with 6 bases separating them. The CDR3 contains 14 residues. Germline CDR1 is KGHDR and CDR2 is SFDVKD. CDR3 sequence (DNA): TGTGCCACCAGATCAGGCTCTGGGGCCAACGTCCTGACTTTC. Amino acid sequence: CATRSGSGANVLTF.